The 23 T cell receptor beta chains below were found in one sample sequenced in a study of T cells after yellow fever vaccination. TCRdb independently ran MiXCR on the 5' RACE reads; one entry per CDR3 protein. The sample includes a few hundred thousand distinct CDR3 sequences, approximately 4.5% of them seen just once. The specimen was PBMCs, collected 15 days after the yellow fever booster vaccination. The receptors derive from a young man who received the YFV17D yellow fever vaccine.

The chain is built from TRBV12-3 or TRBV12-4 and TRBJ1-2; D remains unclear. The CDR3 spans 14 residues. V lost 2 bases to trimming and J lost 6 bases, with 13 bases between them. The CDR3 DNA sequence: TGTGCCAGCAGTTTACGGGGAACCCCCAATGGCTACACCTTC. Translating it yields CASSLRGTPNGYTF.

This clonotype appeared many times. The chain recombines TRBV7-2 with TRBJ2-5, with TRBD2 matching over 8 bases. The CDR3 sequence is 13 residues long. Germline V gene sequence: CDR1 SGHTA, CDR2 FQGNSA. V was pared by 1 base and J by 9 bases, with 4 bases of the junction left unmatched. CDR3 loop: CASSLGREGAQYF. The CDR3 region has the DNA TGTGCCAGCAGCTTAGGACGGGAGGGCGCCCAGTACTTC.

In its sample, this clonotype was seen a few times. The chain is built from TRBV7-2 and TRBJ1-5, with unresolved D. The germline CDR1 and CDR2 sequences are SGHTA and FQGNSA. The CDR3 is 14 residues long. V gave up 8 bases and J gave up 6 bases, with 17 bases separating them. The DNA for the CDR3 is TGTGCCAGCCCCCGAGACCCAGCGGGTCAGCCCCAGCATTTT. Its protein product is CASPRDPAGQPQHF.

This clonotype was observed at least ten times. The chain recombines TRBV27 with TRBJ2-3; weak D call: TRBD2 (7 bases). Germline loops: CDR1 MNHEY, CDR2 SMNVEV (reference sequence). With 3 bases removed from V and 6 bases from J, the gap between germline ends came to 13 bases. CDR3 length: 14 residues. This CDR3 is CASSLTGGRDTQYF. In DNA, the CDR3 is TGTGCCAGCAGTTTGACGGGGGGCCGCGATACGCAGTATTTT.

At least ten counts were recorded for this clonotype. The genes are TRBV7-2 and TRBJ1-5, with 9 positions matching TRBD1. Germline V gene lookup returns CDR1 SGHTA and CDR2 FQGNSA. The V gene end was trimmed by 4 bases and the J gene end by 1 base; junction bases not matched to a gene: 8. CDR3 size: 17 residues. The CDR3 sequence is CASSSYPGQGSNQPQHF. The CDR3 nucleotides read TGTGCCAGCAGCTCATACCCGGGACAGGGCAGCAATCAGCCCCAGCATTTT.

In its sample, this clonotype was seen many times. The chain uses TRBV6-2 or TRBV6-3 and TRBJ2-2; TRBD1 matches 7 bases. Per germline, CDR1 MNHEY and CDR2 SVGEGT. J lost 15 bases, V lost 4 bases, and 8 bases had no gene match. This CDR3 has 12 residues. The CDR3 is CASSSWTGWVFF. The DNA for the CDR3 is TGTGCCAGCAGTTCATGGACAGGATGGGTGTTTTTT.

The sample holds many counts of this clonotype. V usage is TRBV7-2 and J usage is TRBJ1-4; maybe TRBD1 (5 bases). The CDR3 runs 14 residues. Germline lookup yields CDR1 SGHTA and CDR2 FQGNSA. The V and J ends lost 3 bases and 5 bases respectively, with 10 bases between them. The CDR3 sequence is CASSLGPSNEKLFF. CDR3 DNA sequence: TGTGCCAGCAGCTTGGGGCCTTCAAATGAAAAACTGTTTTTT. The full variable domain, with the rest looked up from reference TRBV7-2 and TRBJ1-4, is GAGVSQSPSNKVTEKGKDVELRCDPISGHTALYWYRQSLGQGLEFLIYFQGNSAPDKSGLPSDRFSAERTGGSVSTLTIQRTQQEDSAVYLCASSLGPSNEKLFFGSGTQLSVL.

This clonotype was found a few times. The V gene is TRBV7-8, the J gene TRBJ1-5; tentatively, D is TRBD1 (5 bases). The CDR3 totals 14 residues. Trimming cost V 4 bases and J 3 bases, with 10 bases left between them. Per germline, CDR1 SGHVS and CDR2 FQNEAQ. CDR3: CASSSRQTNQPQHF. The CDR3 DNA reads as TGTGCCAGCAGCTCAAGACAGACCAATCAGCCCCAGCATTTT.

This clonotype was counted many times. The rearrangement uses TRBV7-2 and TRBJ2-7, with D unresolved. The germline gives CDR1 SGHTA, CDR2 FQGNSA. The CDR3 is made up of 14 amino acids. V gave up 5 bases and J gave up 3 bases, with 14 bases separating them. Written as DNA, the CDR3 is TGTGCCAGCAGCCCATACGGACCGAACTACGAGCAGTACGTC. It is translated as CASSPYGPNYEQYV.

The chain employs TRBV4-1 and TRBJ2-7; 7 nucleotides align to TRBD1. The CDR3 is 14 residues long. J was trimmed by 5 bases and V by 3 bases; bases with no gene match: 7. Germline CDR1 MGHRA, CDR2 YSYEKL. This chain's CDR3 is CASSHTYRGDEQYF. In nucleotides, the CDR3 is TGCGCCAGCAGCCACACATACAGGGGTGACGAGCAGTACTTC.

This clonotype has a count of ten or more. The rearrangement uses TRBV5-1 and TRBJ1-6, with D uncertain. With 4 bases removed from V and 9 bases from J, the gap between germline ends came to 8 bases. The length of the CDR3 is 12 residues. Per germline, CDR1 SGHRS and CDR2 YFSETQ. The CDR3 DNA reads TGCGCCAGCAGCCTACCCAGTTCACCCCTCCACTTT. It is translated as CASSLPSSPLHF.

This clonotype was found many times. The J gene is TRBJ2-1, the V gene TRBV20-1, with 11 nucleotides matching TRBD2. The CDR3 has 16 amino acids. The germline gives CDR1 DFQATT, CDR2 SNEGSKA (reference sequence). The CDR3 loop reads CSASSGGRSSYNEQFF. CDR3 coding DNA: TGCAGCGCCTCTAGCGGGGGGCGGAGCTCCTACAATGAGCAGTTCTTC.

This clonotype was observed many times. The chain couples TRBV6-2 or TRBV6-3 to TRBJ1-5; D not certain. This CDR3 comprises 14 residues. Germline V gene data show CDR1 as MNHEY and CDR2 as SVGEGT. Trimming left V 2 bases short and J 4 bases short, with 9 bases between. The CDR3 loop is CASSYGNFNQPQHF. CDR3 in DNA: TGTGCCAGCAGTTACGGGAATTTTAATCAGCCCCAGCATTTT.

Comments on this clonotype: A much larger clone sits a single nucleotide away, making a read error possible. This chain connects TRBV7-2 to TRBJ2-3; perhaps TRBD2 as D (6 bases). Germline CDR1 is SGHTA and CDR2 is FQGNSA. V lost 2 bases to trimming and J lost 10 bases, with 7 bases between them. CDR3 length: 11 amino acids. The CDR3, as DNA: TGTGCCAGCAGCTTATGGGGGGCGCAGTATTTT. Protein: CASSLWGAQYF.

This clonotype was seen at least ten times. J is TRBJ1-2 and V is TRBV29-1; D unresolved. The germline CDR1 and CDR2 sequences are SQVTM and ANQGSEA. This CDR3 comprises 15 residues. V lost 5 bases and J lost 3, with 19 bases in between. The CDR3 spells CSVIVGPQWDYGYTF. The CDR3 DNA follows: TGCAGCGTTATCGTCGGACCCCAATGGGACTATGGCTACACCTTC.

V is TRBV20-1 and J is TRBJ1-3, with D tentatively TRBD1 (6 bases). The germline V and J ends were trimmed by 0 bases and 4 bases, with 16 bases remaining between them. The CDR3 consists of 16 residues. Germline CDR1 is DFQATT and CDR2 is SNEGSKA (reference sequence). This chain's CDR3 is CSARDRSQGTGNTIYF. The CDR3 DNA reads TGCAGTGCTAGAGATCGTTCGCAGGGGACGGGAAACACCATATATTTT.

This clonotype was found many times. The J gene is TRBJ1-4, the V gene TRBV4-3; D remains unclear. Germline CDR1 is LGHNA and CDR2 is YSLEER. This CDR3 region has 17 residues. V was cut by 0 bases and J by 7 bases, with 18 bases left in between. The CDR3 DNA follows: TGCGCCAGCAGCCAAGATCTTAACCCGGGAATCGGTGAAAAACTGTTTTTT. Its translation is CASSQDLNPGIGEKLFF.

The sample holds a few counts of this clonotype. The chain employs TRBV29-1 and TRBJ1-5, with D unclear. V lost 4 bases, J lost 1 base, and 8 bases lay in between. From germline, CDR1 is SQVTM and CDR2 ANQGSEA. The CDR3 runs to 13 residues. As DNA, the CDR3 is TGCAGCGTTGCCGGAGGGAGCAATCAGCCCCAGCATTTT. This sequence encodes CSVAGGSNQPQHF.

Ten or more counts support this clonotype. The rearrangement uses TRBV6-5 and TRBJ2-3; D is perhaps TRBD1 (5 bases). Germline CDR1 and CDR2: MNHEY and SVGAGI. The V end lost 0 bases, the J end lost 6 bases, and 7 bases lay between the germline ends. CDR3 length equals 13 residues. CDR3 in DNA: TGTGCCAGCAGTTACTCGACAGTGGATACGCAGTATTTT. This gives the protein CASSYSTVDTQYF.

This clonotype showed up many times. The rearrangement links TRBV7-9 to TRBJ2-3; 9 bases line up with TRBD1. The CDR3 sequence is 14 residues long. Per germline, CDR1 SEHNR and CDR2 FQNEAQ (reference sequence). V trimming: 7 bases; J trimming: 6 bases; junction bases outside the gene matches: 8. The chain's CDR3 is CASTRQGVSDTQYF. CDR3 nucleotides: TGTGCCAGCACCCGACAGGGGGTTTCGGATACGCAGTATTTT.

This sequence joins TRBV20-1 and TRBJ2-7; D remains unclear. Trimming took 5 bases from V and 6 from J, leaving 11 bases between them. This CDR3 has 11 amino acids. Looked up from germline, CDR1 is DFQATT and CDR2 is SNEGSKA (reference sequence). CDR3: CSAPLVGEQYV. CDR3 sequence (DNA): TGCAGTGCTCCGTTAGTGGGCGAGCAGTACGTC.

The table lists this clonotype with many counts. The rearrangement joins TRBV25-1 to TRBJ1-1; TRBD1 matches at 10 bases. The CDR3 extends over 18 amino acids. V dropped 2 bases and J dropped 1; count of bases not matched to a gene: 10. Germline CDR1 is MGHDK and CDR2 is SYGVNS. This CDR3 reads CASSEPLTGGNENTEAFF. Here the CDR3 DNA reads TGTGCCAGCAGTGAACCCCTGACAGGGGGCAACGAGAACACTGAAGCTTTCTTT.

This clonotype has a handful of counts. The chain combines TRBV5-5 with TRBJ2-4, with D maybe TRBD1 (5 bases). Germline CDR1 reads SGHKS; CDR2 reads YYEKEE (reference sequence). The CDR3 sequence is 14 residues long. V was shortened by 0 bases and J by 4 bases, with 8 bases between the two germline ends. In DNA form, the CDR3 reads TGTGCCAGCAGCTTGGCGGACATTAAAAACATTCAGTACTTC. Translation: CASSLADIKNIQYF.